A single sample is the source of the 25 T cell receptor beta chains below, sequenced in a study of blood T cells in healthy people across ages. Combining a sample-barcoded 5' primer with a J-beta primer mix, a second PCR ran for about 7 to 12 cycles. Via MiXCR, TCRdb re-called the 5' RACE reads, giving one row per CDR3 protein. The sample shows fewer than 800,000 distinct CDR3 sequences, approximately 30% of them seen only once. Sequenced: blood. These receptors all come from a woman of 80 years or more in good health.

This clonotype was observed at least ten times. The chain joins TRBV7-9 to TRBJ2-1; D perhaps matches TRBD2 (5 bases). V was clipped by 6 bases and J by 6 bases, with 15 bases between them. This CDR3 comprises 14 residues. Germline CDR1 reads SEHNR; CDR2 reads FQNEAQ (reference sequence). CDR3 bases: TGTGCCAGCAGTTTTCCGGGGAGTGGCAATGAGCAGTTCTTC. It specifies CASSFPGSGNEQFF.

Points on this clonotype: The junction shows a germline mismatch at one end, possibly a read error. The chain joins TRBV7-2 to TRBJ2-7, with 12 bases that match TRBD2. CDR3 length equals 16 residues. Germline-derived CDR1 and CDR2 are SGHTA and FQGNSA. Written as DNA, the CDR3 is TGTGCCGGCAGCTCCCGACTAGCGGGGGCTAGGACTGAGCAGTACTTC. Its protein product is CAGSSRLAGARTEQYF.

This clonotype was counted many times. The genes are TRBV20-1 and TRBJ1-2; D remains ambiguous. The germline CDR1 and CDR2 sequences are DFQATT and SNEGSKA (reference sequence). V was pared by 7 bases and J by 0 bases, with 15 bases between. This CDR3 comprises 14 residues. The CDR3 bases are TGCAGTGGCTATGGCAGGACGCCTAACTATGGCTACACCTTC. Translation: CSGYGRTPNYGYTF.

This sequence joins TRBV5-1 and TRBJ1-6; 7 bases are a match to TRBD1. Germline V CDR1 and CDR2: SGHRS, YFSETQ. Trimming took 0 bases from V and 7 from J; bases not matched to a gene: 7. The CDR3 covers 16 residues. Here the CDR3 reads CASSLGLQGRNSPLHF. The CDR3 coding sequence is TGCGCCAGCAGCTTGGGCCTACAGGGGCGGAATTCACCCCTCCACTTT.

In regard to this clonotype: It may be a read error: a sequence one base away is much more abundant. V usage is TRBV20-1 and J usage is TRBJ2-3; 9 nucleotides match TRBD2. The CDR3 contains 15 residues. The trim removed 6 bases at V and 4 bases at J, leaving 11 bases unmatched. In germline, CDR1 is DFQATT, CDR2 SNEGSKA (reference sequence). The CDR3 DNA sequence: TGCAGTGCCGCAAGTCAGGCGGGGGGGGCAGATACGCAGTATTTT. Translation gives CSAASQAGGADTQYF.

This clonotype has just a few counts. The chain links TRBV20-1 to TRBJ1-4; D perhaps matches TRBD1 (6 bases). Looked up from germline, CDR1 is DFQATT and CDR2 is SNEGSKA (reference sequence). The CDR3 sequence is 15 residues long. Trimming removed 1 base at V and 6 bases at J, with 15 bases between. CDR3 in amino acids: CSARVSGVNDEKLFF. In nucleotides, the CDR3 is TGCAGTGCTAGAGTCTCAGGGGTTAACGATGAAAAACTGTTTTTT.

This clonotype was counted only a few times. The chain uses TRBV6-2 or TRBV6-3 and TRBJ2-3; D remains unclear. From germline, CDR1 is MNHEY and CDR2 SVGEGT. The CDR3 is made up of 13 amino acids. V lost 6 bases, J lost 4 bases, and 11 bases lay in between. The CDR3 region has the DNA TGTGCCAGCAGGTGGACGGTTTCAGATACGCAGTATTTT. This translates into CASRWTVSDTQYF.

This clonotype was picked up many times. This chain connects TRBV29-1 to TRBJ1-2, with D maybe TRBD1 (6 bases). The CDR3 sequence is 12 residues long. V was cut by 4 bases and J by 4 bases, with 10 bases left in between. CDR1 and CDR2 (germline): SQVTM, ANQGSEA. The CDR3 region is CSVGGQSYGYTF. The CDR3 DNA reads TGCAGCGTTGGAGGACAGTCCTATGGCTACACCTTC.

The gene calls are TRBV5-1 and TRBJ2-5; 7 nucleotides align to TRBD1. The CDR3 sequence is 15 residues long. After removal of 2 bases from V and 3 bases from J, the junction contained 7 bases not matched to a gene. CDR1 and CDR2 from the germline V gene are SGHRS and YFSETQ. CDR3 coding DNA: TGCGCCAGCAGCTTTGGGACAGCGCAAGAAGAGACCCAGTACTTC. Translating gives CASSFGTAQEETQYF.

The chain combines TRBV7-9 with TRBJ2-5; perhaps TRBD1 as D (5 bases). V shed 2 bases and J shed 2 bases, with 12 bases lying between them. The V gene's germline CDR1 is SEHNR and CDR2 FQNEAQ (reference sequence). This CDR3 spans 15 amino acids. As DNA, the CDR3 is TGTGCCAGCAGCTTATCTCCGCAGGGACAAGAGACCCAGTACTTC. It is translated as CASSLSPQGQETQYF.

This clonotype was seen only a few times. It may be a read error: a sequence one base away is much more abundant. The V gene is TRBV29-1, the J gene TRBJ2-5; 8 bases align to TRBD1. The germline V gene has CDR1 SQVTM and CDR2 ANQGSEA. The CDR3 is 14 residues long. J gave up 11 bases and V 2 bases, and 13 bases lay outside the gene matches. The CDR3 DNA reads TGCAGCGTTGAAATGGGACAGGTTCCCAATGAGCAGTACTTC. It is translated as CSVEMGQVPNEQYF.

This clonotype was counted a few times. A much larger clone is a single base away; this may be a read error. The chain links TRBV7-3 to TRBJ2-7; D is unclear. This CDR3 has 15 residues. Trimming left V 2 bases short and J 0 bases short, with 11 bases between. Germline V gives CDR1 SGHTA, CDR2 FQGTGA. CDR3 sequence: CASSLRGGNSYEQYF. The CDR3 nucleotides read TGTGCCAGCAGCTTACGAGGTGGCAACTCCTACGAGCAGTACTTC.

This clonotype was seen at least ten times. This chain's CDR3 is CASSPTGVIETQYF. As DNA, the CDR3 is TGTGCCAGCAGCCCGACAGGGGTAATTGAGACCCAGTACTTC. The chain couples TRBV28 to TRBJ2-5; TRBD1 aligns across 8 bases. The V segment lost 6 bases and the J segment 5 bases; nucleotides outside the gene matches: 8. The CDR3 length is 14 residues. Germline assignment: CDR1 MDHEN and CDR2 SYDVKM.

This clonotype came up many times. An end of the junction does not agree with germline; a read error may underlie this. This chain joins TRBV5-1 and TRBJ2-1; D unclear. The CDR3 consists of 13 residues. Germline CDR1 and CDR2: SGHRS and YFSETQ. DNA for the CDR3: TGCGCCAGCAGCTTGGGATCGCACAATGACCAGTTCTTC. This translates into CASSLGSHNDQFF. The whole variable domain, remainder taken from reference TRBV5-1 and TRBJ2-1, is KAGVTQTPRYLIKTRGQQVTLSCSPISGHRSVSWYQQTPGQGLQFLFEYFSETQRNKGNFPGRFSGRQFSNSRSEMNVSTLELGDSALYLCASSLGSHNDQFFGPGTRLTVL.

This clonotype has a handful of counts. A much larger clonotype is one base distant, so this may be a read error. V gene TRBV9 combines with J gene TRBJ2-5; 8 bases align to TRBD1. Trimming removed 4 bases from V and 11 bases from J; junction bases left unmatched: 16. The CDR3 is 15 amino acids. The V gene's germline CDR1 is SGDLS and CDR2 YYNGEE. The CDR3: CASSFGQGRLNEQYF. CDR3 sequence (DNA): TGTGCCAGCAGCTTCGGACAGGGAAGGTTGAATGAGCAGTACTTC. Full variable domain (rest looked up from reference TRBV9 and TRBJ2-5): DSGVTQTPKHLITATGQRVTLRCSPRSGDLSVYWYQQSLDQGLQFLIQYYNGEERAKGNILERFSAQQFPDLHSELNLSSLELGDSALYFCASSFGQGRLNEQYFGPGTRLLVL.

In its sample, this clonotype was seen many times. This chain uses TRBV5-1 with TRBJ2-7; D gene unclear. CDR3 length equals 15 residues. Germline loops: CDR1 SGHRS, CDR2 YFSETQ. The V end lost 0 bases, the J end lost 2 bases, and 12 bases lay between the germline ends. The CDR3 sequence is CASSLVLGRAYEQYF. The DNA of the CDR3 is TGCGCCAGCAGCTTGGTCCTGGGTCGGGCCTACGAGCAGTACTTC.

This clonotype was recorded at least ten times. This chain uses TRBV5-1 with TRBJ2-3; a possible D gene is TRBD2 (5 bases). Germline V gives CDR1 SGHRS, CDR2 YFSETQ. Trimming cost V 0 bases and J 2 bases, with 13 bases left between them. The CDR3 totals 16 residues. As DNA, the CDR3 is TGCGCCAGCAGCTTGGGGACTGCAATCTCCACAGATACGCAGTATTTT. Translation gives CASSLGTAISTDTQYF. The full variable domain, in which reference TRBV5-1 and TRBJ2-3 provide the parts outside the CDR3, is KAGVTQTPRYLIKTRGQQVTLSCSPISGHRSVSWYQQTPGQGLQFLFEYFSETQRNKGNFPGRFSGRQFSNSRSEMNVSTLELGDSALYLCASSLGTAISTDTQYFGPGTRLTVL.

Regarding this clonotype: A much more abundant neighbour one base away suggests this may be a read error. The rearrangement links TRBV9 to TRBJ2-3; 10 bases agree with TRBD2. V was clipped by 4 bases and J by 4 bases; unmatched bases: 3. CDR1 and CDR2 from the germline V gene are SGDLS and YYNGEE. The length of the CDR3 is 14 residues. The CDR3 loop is CASSWSGGADTQYF. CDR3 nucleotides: TGTGCCAGCAGCTGGAGCGGGGGGGCAGATACGCAGTATTTT.

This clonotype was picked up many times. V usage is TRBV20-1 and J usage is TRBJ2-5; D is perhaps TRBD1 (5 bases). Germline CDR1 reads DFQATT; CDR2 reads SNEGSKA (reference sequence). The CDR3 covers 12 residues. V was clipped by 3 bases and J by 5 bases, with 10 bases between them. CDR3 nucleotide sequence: TGCAGTGCTAGGCAGGGCCTCGAGACCCAGTACTTC. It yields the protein CSARQGLETQYF.

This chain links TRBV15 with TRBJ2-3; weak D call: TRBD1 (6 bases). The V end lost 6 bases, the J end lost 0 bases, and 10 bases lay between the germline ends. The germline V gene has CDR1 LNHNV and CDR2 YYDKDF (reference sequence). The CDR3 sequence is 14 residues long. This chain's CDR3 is CATSTGSSTDTQYF. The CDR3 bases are TGTGCCACCAGTACAGGGTCGAGCACAGATACGCAGTATTTT.

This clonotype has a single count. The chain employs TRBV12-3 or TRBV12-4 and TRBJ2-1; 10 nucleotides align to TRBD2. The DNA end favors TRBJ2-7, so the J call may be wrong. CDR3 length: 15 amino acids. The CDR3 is CASSLAGLALHEQYF. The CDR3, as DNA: TGTGCCAGCAGTTTAGCGGGACTAGCGCTACACGAGCAGTACTTC.

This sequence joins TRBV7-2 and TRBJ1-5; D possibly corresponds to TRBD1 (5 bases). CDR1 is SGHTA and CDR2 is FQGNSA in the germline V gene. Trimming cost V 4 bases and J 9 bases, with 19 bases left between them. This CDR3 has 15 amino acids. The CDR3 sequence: CASSSGRGGRMPQHF. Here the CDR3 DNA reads TGTGCCAGCAGCTCGGGACGGGGCGGTAGGATGCCCCAGCATTTT.

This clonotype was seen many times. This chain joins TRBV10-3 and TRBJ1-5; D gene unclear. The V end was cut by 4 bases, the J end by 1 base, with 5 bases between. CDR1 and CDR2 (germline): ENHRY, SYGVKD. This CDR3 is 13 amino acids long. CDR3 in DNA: TGTGCCATCAGTGCGACCAGCAATCAGCCCCAGCATTTT. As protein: CAISATSNQPQHF.

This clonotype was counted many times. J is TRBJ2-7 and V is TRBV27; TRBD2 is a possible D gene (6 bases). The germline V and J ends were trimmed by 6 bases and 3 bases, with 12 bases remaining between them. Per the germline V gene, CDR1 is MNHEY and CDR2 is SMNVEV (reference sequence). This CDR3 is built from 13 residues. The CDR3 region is CASRPLGLYEQYF. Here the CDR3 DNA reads TGTGCCAGCAGGCCTTTGGGACTCTACGAGCAGTACTTC.

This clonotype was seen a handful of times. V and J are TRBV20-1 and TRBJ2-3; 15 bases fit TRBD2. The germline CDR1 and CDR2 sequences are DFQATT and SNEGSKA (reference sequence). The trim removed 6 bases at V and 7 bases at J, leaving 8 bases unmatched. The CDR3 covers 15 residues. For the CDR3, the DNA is TGCAGTGCCGCCGGACTAGCGGGGGGGGTACATACGCAGTATTTT. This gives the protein CSAAGLAGGVHTQYF.